The 13 T cell receptor beta chains listed next were all sequenced from one sample in a study of blood T cells in healthy people across ages. Using a J-beta primer mix together with a sample-barcoded 5' primer, a second PCR was run for roughly 7 to 12 cycles. TCRdb reprocessed the 5' RACE reads with MiXCR, giving one entry per CDR3 protein. Of about 1,400,000 distinct CDR3 sequences in the sample, 42% were seen once. The sequencing sample was made of blood. Source of these receptors: a woman under 30 in good health.

The rearrangement joins TRBV20-1 to TRBJ2-4; D is uncertain. The CDR3 length is 17 residues. CDR1 is DFQATT, CDR2 SNEGSKA, per germline (reference sequence). With 5 bases removed from V and 0 bases from J, the gap between germline ends came to 20 bases. The CDR3 region is CSARGPAVGIAKNIQYF. The CDR3 DNA follows: TGCAGTGCTCGAGGTCCGGCGGTGGGGATAGCCAAAAACATTCAGTACTTC.

This chain uses TRBV2 with TRBJ2-1, with D possibly being TRBD2 (6 bases). Germline V gives CDR1 SNHLY, CDR2 FYNNEI. The CDR3 loop spans 14 amino acids. V was trimmed by 6 bases and J by 4 bases, leaving 13 bases between them. Written as DNA, the CDR3 is TGTGCCAGCAGACGAGTAGCGGAATACAATGAGCAGTTCTTC. Protein product: CASRRVAEYNEQFF.

The rearrangement joins TRBV7-9 to TRBJ1-1; unclear D gene. This CDR3 contains 13 residues. V was clipped by 5 bases and J by 6 bases, with 13 bases between them. Germline V lookup: CDR1 SEHNR, CDR2 FQNEAQ (reference sequence). The CDR3 DNA sequence: TGTGCCAGCAGCGTAGGGAGTAATCCTGAAGCTTTCTTT. It translates to CASSVGSNPEAFF.

V gene TRBV6-7 combines with J gene TRBJ2-5; perhaps TRBD2 as D (5 bases). TRBV6-7 is an ORF, and what it does is uncertain. This CDR3 is built from 12 residues. V was cut by 7 bases and J by 11 bases, with 17 bases left in between. Written as DNA, the CDR3 is TGTGCCAGCACCCTGAGGGAAGATGAGCAGTACTTC. Translated, it gives CASTLREDEQYF.

The V gene is TRBV11-2, the J gene TRBJ2-5, with D unclear. The V end was cut by 0 bases, the J end by 11 bases, with 13 bases between. Germline V gives CDR1 SGHAT, CDR2 FQNNGV. CDR3 length equals 13 residues. The CDR3 DNA reads TGTGCCAGCAGCTTAGACCCCCTGGGTGAGCAGTACTTC. Its translation: CASSLDPLGEQYF.

This clonotype was recorded many times. One end of the junction fails to match germline, which may point to a read error. The V gene is TRBV20-1, the J gene TRBJ2-1; TRBD1 is a possible D gene (6 bases). This CDR3 comprises 12 residues. Germline assignment: CDR1 DFQATT and CDR2 SNEGSKA (reference sequence). The CDR3 DNA sequence: TGCAGTGCCAGAGGGACATACAATGAGCAGTTCTTC. Amino acid sequence: CSARGTYNEQFF.

The V call is TRBV20-1, the J call TRBJ2-7; D is uncertain. The length of the CDR3 is 12 residues. Germline V gene lookup returns CDR1 DFQATT and CDR2 SNEGSKA (reference sequence). Trimming stripped 3 bases from V and 5 bases from J, with 11 bases between. The CDR3 DNA reads as TGCAGTGCTAGCGACTCTGGGGACGAGCAGTACTTC. It translates to CSASDSGDEQYF.

This chain uses TRBV6-2 or TRBV6-3 with TRBJ2-7; D may be TRBD1 (6 bases). This CDR3 is 13 amino acids long. CDR1 and CDR2 (germline): MNHEY, SVGEGT. V lost 9 bases to trimming and J lost 1 base, with 13 bases between them. CDR3 nucleotides: TGTGCCAGGAACAGGGCAATGTCCTACGAGCAGTACTTC. This codes for CARNRAMSYEQYF.

This chain joins TRBV6-1 and TRBJ1-2; 7 bases map to TRBD1. V trimming: 7 bases; J trimming: 5 bases; junction bases outside the gene matches: 4. Germline V CDR1 and CDR2: MNHNS, SASEGT. The CDR3 is 12 residues long. The CDR3 region has the DNA TGTGCCAGCACCTTGACAGGGTATGGCTACACCTTC. It translates to CASTLTGYGYTF.

This chain connects TRBV5-1 to TRBJ1-1, with a possible D match to TRBD1 (6 bases). The ends were cut back, 2 bases at V and 8 bases at J, with 16 bases in the middle. The CDR3 runs to 14 residues. The germline CDR1 and CDR2 sequences are SGHRS and YFSETQ. The CDR3 DNA reads as TGCGCCAGCAGCTTCTACAGGGATGGCAGAGAAGCTTTCTTT. Encoded protein: CASSFYRDGREAFF.

This chain uses TRBV4-2 with TRBJ2-7; perhaps D is TRBD1 or TRBD2 (5 bases each). This CDR3 region has 15 residues. Trimming left V 0 bases short and J 4 bases short, with 13 bases between. Germline CDR1 is LGHNA and CDR2 is YNFKEQ. CDR3 loop: CASSQEAGGGYEQYF. The DNA for the CDR3 is TGTGCCAGCAGCCAAGAGGCGGGTGGGGGTTACGAGCAGTACTTC.

The rearrangement links TRBV5-6 to TRBJ2-5; TRBD1 is a possible D gene (6 bases). Germline values: CDR1 SGHDT, CDR2 YYEEEE. V was shortened by 6 bases and J by 3 bases, with 18 bases between the two germline ends. The CDR3 has 15 amino acids. This chain's CDR3 is CASTIGQPNKETQYF. The CDR3 coding sequence is TGTGCCAGCACCATCGGACAGCCGAATAAAGAGACCCAGTACTTC.

The chain links TRBV7-2 to TRBJ1-1, with D unclear. V gave up 3 bases and J gave up 1 base, with 6 bases separating them. This CDR3 has 13 residues. Germline V lookup: CDR1 SGHTA, CDR2 FQGNSA. The CDR3 here is CASSFLPNTEAFF. CDR3 bases: TGTGCCAGCAGCTTCCTGCCGAACACTGAAGCTTTCTTT.